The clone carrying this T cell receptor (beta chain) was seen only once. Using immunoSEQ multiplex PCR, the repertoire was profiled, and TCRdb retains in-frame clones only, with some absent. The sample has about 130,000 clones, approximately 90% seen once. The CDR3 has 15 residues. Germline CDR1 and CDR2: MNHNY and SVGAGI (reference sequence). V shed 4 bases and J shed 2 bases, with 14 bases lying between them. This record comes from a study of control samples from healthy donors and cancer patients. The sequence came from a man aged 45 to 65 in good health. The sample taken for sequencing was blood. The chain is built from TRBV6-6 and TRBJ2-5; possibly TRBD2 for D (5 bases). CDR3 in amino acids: CASSSARAPQETQYF. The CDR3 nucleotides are TGTGCCAGCAGTTCCGCGAGGGCCCCTCAAGAGACCCAGTACTTC.